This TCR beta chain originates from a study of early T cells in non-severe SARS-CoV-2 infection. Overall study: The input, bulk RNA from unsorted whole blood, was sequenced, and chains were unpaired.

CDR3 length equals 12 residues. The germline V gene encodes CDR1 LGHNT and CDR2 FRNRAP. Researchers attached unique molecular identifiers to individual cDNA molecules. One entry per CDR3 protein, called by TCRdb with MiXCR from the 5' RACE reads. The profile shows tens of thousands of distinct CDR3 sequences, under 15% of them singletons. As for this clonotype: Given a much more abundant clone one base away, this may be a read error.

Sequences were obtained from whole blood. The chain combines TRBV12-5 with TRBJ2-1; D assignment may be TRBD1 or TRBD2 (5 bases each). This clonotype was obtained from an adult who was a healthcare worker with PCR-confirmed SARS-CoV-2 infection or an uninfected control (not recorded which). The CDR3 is CASGRELGEHFF. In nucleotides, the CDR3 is TGTGCTAGTGGGCGAGAATTGGGGGAGCACTTCTTC.